This paragraph covers one TCR beta chain sequence. Its antigen is unidentified. The data belong to a study of T cells in Graves' hyperthyroidism and ophthalmopathy. About the study: Once the initial diagnosis was made, peripheral blood was obtained before any treatment. Overall study results and limits: Ophthalmopathy cases were set apart from stable hyperthyroidism by a 13 V-J model.

Looked up from germline, CDR1 is MGHDK and CDR2 is SYGVNS. The CDR3 has 17 residues. V lost 2 bases to trimming and J lost 5 bases; unmatched junction nucleotides: 11. Every diagnosis used clinical symptoms, serum thyroxine and TRAb, thyroid ultrasound and orbital computed tomography. RNA transcripts were the template for amplifying TCR beta CDR3 regions. HTBI primers drove first-round RT-PCR of the TCR CDR3. TCRdb analysed the multiplex PCR reads with MiXCR anew, one entry per CDR3 protein. The sample records hundreds of thousands of distinct CDR3 sequences, roughly 24% being singletons. The chain combines TRBV25-1 with TRBJ1-5, with 8 bases fitting TRBD1. This TCR came from a young woman with Graves' ophthalmopathy. Sequencing was performed on blood. CDR3 sequence reads: CASSEGGRQGTDQPQHF. The CDR3 coding sequence is TGTGCCAGCAGTGAAGGGGGGAGACAGGGGACCGATCAGCCCCAGCATTTT.